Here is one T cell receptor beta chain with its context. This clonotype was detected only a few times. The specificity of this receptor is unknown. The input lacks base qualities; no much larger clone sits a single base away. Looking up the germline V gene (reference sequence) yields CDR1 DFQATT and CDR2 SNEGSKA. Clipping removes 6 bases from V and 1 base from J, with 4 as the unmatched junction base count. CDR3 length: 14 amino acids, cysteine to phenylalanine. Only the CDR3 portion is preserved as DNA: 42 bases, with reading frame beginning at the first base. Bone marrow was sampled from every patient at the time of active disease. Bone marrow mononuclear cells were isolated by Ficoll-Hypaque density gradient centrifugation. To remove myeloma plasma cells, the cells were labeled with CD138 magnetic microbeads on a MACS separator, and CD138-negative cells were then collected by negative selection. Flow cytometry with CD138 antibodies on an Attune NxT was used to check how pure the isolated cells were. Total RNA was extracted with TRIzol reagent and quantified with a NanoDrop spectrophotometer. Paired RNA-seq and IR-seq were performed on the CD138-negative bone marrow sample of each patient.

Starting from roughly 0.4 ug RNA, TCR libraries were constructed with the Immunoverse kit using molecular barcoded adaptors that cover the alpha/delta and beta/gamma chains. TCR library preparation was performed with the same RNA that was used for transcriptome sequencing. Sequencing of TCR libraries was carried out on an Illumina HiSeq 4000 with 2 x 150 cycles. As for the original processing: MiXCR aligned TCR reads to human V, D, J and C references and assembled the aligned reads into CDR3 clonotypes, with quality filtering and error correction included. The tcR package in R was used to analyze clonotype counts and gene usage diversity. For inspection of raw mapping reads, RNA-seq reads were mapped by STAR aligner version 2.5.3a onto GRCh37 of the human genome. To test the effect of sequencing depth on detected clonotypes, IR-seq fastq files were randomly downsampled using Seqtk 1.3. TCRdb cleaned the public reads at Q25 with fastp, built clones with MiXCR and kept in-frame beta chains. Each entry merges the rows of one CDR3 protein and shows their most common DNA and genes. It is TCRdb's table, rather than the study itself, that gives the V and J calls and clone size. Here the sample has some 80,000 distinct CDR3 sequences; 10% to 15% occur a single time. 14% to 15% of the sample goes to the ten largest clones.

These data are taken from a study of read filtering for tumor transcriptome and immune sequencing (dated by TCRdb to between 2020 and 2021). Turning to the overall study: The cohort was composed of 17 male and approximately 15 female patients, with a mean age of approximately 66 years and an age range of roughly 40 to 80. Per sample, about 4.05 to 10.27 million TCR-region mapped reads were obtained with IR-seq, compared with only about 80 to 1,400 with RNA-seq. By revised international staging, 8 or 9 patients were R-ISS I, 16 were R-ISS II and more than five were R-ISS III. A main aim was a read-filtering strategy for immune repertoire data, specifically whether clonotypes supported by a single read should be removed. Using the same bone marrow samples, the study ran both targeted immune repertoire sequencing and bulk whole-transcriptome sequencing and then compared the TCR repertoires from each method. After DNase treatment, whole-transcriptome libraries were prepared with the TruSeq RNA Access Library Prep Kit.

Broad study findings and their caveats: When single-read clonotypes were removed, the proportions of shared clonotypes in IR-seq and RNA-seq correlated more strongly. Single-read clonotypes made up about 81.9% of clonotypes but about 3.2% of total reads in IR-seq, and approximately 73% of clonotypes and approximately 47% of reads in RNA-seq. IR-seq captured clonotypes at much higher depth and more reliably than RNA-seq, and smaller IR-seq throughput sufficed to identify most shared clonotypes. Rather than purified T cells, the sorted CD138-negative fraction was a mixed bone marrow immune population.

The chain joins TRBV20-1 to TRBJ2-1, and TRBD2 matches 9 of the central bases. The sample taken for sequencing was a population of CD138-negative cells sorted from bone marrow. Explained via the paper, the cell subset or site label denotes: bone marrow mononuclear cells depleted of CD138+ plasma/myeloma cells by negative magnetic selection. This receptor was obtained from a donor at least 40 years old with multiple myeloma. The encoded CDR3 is CSARSGRSYNEQFF. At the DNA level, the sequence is TGCAGTGCCCGGAGCGGGAGGTCCTACAATGAGCAGTTCTTC.